Listed below are T cell receptor beta chains from one sample, sequenced in a study of T cell responses to AZD1222 COVID-19 vaccine. Some clones are missing from TCRdb's copy, which holds only in-frame ones; the method was immunoSEQ multiplex PCR. The table has 180,000 or so clones, roughly 92% seen once. The specimen was peripheral blood, collected 28 days after the second AZD1222 dose. The receptors come from an adult who received the AZD1222 COVID-19 vaccine. Both conserved end residues are part of each CDR3. Fields, in order: J gene, V gene, D gene, CDR3 protein, CDR3 DNA. D genes are given only for firm matches.

J gene: TRBJ1-2
V gene: TRBV27
D gene: NA
CDR3 protein: CASSFAQDNYGYTF
CDR3 DNA: TGTGCCAGCAGTTTCGCACAGGACAACTATGGCTACACCTTC

J gene: TRBJ2-5
V gene: TRBV7-2
D gene: TRBD2
CDR3 protein: CASSLARTSGRARETQYF
CDR3 DNA: TGTGCCAGCAGCTTAGCACGGACTAGCGGGAGGGCCCGGGAGACCCAGTACTTC

J gene: TRBJ2-1
V gene: TRBV5-4
D gene: TRBD2
CDR3 protein: CASSLTGTRISEQFF
CDR3 DNA: TGTGCCAGCAGCTTAACCGGGACTAGGATCAGTGAGCAGTTCTTC

J gene: TRBJ1-2
V gene: TRBV3-1/TRBV3-2
D gene: NA
CDR3 protein: CASNPSQGGGYTF
CDR3 DNA: TGTGCCAGCAACCCATCCCAAGGTGGTGGCTACACCTTC

J gene: TRBJ1-5
V gene: TRBV27
D gene: NA
CDR3 protein: CASSLSRDQPQHF
CDR3 DNA: TGTGCCAGCAGTTTATCGCGTGATCAGCCCCAGCATTTT

J gene: TRBJ1-2
V gene: TRBV9
D gene: NA
CDR3 protein: CASSVEPGSDVGYTF
CDR3 DNA: TGTGCCAGCAGCGTAGAGCCAGGTTCAGATGTTGGCTACACCTTC

J gene: TRBJ2-1
V gene: TRBV19
D gene: NA
CDR3 protein: CASTGEVSYNEQFF
CDR3 DNA: TGTGCCAGTACCGGTGAAGTCTCCTACAATGAGCAGTTCTTC

J gene: TRBJ1-2
V gene: TRBV9
D gene: NA
CDR3 protein: CASSVGNRNGYTF
CDR3 DNA: TGTGCCAGCAGCGTTGGGAACAGGAATGGCTACACCTTC

J gene: TRBJ1-1
V gene: TRBV7-8
D gene: NA
CDR3 protein: CASSLMTWGEEAFF
CDR3 DNA: TGTGCCAGCAGCTTGATGACCTGGGGTGAAGAAGCTTTCTTT

J gene: TRBJ2-7
V gene: TRBV28
D gene: TRBD1
CDR3 protein: CASSWTGEGQYF
CDR3 DNA: TGTGCCAGCAGTTGGACAGGGGAGGGGCAGTACTTC

J gene: TRBJ1-3
V gene: TRBV12-3/TRBV12-4
D gene: NA
CDR3 protein: CASSLGNTIYF
CDR3 DNA: TGTGCCAGCAGTTTGGGAAACACCATATATTTT

J gene: TRBJ1-2
V gene: TRBV7-6
D gene: TRBD1
CDR3 protein: CASSETGGYGYTF
CDR3 DNA: TGTGCCAGCAGCGAGACAGGGGGCTATGGCTACACCTTC

J gene: TRBJ1-3
V gene: TRBV4-2
D gene: TRBD1
CDR3 protein: CASSPGQAGNTIYF
CDR3 DNA: TGTGCCAGCAGCCCTGGACAGGCTGGAAACACCATATATTTT